What follows is one T cell receptor (beta chain) and its context. The antigen is undetermined. This sample is drawn from a study of post-analysis software for immune sequencing data. Study observations and caveats: TRBV5-6, TRBV5-1 and TRBV20-1 were among a few TRBV segments more frequent in patients than controls.

J lost 3 bases, V lost 1 base, and 5 bases had no gene match. CDR3 size: 16 residues. Unique molecular identifiers were built into the TCR beta cDNA libraries. With roughly 1 to 11 million T cells as the source, some 500,000 cDNA molecules resulted. TCRdb itself ran the PCR reads through MiXCR, one entry per CDR3 protein. The table includes about 400,000 distinct CDR3 sequences, about a third detected once. V is TRBV12-3 or TRBV12-4 and J is TRBJ2-7, with TRBD1 identical over 11 bases. The sequence came from a girl under 18 with multiple sclerosis. Sequenced: blood. The CDR3 DNA is TGTGCCAGCAGTTTAGGGGGGGACAGGGGGTTCTACGAGCAGTACTTC. As protein: CASSLGGDRGFYEQYF.